This T cell receptor (beta chain) was profiled in a study of cytomegalovirus exposure and HLA in healthy donors. Study observations and caveats: A list of approximately 150 TCR beta chains associated with cytomegalovirus was given. A later analysis found that most CMV-associated TCR beta chains appeared HLA-restricted.

The PCR made use of 60 Vbeta and 13 Jbeta primers. The method was immunoSEQ multiplex PCR; TCRdb's version includes in-frame clones alone and lacks a portion of them. The sample has about 98,000 clones; roughly 76% are singletons. Germline V gene sequence: CDR1 MGHRA, CDR2 YSYEKL. The CDR3 loop spans 13 amino acids. V dropped 8 bases and J dropped 5; count of bases not matched to a gene: 4. A remark on this clone: Its matching antigen is unknown.

Sequenced: PBMCs. The rearrangement uses TRBV4-1 and TRBJ2-1; 9 bases match TRBD2. This receptor was taken from a human donor in good health. For the CDR3, the DNA is TGCGCCAGCTCATTAGCGGGGGACAATGAGCAGTTCTTC. The encoded protein is CASSLAGDNEQFF.